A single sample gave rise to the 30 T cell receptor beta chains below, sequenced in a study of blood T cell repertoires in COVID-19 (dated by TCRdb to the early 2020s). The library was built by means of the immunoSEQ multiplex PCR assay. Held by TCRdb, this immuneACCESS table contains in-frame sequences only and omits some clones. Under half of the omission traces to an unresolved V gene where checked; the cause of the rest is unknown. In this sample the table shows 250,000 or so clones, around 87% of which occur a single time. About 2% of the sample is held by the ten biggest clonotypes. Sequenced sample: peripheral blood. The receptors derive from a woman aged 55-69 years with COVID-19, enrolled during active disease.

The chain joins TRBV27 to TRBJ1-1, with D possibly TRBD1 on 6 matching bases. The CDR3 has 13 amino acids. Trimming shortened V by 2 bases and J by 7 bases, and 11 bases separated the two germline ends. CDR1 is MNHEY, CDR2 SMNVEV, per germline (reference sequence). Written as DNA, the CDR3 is TGTGCCAGCAGTTTAAACAGGGTCCATGAAGCTTTCTTT. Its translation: CASSLNRVHEAFF.

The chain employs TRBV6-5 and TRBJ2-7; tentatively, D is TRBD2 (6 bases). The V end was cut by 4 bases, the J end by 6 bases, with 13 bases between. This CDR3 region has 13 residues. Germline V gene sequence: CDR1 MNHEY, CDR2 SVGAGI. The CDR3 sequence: CASSFVEGGEQYF. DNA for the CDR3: TGTGCCAGCAGTTTCGTGGAGGGAGGCGAGCAGTACTTC.

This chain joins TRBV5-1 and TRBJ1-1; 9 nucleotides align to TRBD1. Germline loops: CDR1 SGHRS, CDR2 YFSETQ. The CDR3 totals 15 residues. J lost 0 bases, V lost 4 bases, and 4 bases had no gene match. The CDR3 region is CASSQGQGLNTEAFF. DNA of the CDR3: TGCGCCAGCAGCCAAGGACAGGGGTTGAACACTGAAGCTTTCTTT.

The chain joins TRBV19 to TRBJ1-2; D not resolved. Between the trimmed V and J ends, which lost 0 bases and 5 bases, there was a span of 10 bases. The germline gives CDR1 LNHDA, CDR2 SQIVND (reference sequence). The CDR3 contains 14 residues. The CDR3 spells CASSIDEGVYGYTF. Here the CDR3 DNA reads TGTGCCAGTAGTATAGATGAGGGCGTTTATGGCTACACCTTC.

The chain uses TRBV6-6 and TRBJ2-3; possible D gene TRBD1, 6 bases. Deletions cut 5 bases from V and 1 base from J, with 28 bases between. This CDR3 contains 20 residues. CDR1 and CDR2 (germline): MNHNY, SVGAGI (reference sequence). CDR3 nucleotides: TGTGCCAGCAGTCCATATGACTTATGGGGGCTCTCCAGGGGCACAGATACGCAGTATTTT. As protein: CASSPYDLWGLSRGTDTQYF.

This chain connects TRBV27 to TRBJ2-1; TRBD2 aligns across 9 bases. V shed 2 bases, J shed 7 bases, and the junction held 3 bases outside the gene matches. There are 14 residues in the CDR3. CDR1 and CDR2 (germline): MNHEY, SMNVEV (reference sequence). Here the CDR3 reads CASSLRGGANEQFF. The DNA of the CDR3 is TGTGCCAGCAGTTTACGCGGGGGGGCAAATGAGCAGTTCTTC.

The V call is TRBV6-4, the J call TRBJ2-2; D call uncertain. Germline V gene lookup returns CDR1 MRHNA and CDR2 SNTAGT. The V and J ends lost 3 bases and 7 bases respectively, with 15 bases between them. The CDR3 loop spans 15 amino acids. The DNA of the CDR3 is TGTGCCAGCAGTGAAAGTCCCCTCGGGTACGGGGAGCTGTTTTTT. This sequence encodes CASSESPLGYGELFF.

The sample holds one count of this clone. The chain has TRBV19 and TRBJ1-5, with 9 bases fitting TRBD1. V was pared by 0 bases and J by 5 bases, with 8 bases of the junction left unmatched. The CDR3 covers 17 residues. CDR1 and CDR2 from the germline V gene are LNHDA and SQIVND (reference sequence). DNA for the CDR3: TGTGCCAGTAGTATAGAGACAGGGGGGGTCCTCTATCAGCCCCAGCATTTT. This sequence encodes CASSIETGGVLYQPQHF.

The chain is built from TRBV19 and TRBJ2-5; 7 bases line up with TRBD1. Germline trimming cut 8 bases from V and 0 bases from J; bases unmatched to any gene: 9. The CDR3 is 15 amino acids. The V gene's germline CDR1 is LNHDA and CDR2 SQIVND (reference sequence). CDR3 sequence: CASADYGTDQETQYF. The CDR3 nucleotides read TGTGCCAGTGCGGATTATGGGACAGACCAAGAGACCCAGTACTTC.

Here the CDR3 DNA reads TGCGCCAGCAGATCAGGGTACAATGAGCAGTTCTTC. It codes for CASRSGYNEQFF. This chain connects TRBV5-1 to TRBJ2-1; possible D gene TRBD1, 5 bases. Trimming took 5 bases from V and 4 from J, leaving 7 bases between them. The CDR3 runs to 12 residues. CDR1 is SGHRS and CDR2 is YFSETQ in the germline V gene.

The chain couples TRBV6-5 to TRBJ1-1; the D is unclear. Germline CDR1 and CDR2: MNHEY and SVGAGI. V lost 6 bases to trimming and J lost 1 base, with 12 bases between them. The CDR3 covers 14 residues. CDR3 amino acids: CASRRLEANTEAFF. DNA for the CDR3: TGTGCCAGCAGGAGATTGGAGGCGAACACTGAAGCTTTCTTT.

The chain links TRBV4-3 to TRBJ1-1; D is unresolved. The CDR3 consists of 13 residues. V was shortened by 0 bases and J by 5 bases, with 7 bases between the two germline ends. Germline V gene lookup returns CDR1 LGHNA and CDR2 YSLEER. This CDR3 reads CASSQDRLTEAFF. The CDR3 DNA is TGCGCCAGCAGCCAAGACAGGTTAACTGAAGCTTTCTTT.

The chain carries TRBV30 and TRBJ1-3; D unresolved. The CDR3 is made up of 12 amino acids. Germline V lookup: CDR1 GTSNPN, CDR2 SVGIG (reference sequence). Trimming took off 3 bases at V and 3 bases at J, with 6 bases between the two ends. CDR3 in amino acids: CAWSPSGNTIYF. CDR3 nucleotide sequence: TGTGCCTGGAGCCCTAGTGGAAACACCATATATTTT.

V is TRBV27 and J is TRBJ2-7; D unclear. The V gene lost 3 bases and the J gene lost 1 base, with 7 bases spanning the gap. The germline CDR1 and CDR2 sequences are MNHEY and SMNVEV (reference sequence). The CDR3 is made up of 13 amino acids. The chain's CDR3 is CASSFTRSYEQYF. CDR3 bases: TGTGCCAGCAGTTTTACAAGATCCTACGAGCAGTACTTC.

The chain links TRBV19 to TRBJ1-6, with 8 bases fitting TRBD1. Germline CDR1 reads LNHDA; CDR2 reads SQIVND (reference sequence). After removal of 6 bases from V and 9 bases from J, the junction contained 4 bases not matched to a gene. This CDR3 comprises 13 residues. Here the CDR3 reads CASRDRVGSPLHF. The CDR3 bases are TGTGCCAGTAGGGACAGGGTTGGTTCACCCCTCCACTTT. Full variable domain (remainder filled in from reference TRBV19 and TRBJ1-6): DGGITQSPKYLFRKEGQNVTLSCEQNLNHDAMYWYRQDPGQGLRLIYYSQIVNDFQKGDIAEGYSVSREKKESFPLTVTSAQKNPTAFYLCASRDRVGSPLHFGNGTRLTVT.

CDR3 sequence reads: CASEAPLYNYGYTF. The CDR3 DNA is TGTGCCAGTGAGGCACCTCTTTATAACTATGGCTACACCTTC. The rearrangement joins TRBV6-5 to TRBJ1-2; unclear D gene. CDR3 length equals 14 residues. The germline V gene has CDR1 MNHEY and CDR2 SVGAGI. The germline V and J ends were trimmed by 9 bases and 1 base, with 15 bases remaining between them.

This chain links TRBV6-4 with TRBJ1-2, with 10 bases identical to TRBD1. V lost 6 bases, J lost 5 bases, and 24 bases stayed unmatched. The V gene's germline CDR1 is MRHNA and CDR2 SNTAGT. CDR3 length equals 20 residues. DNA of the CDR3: TGTGCCAGCAGGAGACTAGAGACCGGGACAGGGGTTCCTAGGTGGTATGGCTACACCTTC. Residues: CASRRLETGTGVPRWYGYTF.

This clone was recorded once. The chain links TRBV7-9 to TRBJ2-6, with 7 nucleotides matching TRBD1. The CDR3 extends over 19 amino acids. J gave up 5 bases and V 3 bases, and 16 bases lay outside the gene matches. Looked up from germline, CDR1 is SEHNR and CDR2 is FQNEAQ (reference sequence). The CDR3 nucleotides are TGTGCCAGCAGCTTGAAAGAGGACAGGATACCCCTCTGGGCCAACGTCCTGACTTTC. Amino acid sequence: CASSLKEDRIPLWANVLTF. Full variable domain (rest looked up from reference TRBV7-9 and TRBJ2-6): DTGVSQNPRHKITKRGQNVTFRCDPISEHNRLYWYRQTLGQGPEFLTYFQNEAQLEKSRLLSDRFSAERPKGSFSTLEIQRTEQGDSAMYLCASSLKEDRIPLWANVLTFGAGSRLTVL.

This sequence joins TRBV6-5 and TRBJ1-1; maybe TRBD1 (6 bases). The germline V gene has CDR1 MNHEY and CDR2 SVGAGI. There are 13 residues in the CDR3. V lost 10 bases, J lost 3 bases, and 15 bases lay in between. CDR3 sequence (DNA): TGTGCCACCGGTCGGGGGGCGGACACTGAAGCTTTCTTT. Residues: CATGRGADTEAFF.

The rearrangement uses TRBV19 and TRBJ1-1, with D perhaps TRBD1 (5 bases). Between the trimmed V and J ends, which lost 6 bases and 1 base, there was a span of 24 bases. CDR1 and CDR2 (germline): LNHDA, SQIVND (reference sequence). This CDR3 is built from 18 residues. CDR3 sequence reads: CASSPTGSSVHKNTEAFF. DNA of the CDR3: TGTGCCAGTAGCCCCACAGGTTCCTCTGTCCACAAGAACACTGAAGCTTTCTTT. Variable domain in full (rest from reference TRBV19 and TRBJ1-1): DGGITQSPKYLFRKEGQNVTLSCEQNLNHDAMYWYRQDPGQGLRLIYYSQIVNDFQKGDIAEGYSVSREKKESFPLTVTSAQKNPTAFYLCASSPTGSSVHKNTEAFFGQGTRLTVV.

The CDR3: CASSRTGRTDTQYF. Here the CDR3 DNA reads TGTGCCAGCAGCCGCACTGGGAGGACAGATACGCAGTATTTT. The rearrangement joins TRBV7-9 to TRBJ2-3, with D perhaps TRBD2 (6 bases). The germline CDR1 and CDR2 sequences are SEHNR and FQNEAQ (reference sequence). Trimming cost V 5 bases and J 3 bases, with 12 bases left between them. The CDR3 loop spans 14 amino acids.

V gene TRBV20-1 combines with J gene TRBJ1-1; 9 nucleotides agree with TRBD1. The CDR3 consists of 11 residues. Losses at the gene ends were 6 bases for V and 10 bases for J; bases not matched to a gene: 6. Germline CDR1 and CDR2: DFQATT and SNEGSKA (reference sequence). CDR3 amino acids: CSARGTGRAFF. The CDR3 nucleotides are TGCAGTGCCAGGGGGACAGGGCGAGCTTTCTTT.

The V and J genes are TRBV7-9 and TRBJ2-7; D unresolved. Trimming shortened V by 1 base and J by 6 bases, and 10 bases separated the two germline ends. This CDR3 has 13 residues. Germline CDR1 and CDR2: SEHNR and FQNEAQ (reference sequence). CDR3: CASSLGVEAEQYF. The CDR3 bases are TGTGCCAGCAGCTTAGGGGTCGAGGCCGAGCAGTACTTC.

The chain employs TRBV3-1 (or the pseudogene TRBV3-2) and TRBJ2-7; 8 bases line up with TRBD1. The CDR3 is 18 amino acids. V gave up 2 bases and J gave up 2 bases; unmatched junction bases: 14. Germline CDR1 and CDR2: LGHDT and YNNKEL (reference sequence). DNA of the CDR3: TGTGCCAGCAGCCAACTCCCTCTTTCAGGGACAGGCACCTACGAGCAGTACTTC. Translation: CASSQLPLSGTGTYEQYF.

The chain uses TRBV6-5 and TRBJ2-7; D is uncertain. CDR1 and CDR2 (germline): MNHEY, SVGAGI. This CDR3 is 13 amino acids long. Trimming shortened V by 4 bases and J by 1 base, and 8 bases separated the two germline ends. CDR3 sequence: CASSLQVSYEQYF. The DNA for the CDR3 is TGTGCCAGCAGTTTGCAGGTGTCCTACGAGCAGTACTTC.

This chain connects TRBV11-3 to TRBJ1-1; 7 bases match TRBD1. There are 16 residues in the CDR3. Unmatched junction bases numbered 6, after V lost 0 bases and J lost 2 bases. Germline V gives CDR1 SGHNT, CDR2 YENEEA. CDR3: CASSLDSRGRNTEAFF. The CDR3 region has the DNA TGTGCCAGCAGCTTAGACAGCAGGGGGAGAAACACTGAAGCTTTCTTT.

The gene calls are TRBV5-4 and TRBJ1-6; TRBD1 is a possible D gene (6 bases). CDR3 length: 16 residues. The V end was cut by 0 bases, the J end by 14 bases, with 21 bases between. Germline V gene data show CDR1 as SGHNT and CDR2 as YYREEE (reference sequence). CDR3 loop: CASSLGNRVADFALHF. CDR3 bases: TGTGCCAGCAGCTTGGGTAACAGGGTTGCGGATTTTGCCCTCCACTTT.

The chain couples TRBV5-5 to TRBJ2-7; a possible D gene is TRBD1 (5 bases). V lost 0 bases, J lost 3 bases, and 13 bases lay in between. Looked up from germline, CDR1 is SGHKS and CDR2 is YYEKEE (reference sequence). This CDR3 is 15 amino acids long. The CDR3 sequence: CASSLGQGGYYEQYF. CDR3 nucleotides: TGTGCCAGCAGCTTGGGCCAGGGTGGATACTACGAGCAGTACTTC.

For the CDR3, the DNA is TGTGCCAGCAGCTACAGGGGCCTGAACACTGAAGCTTTCTTT. Encoded protein: CASSYRGLNTEAFF. The rearrangement uses TRBV11-2 and TRBJ1-1, with 7 bases fitting TRBD1. The CDR3 extends over 14 amino acids. Germline trimming cut 4 bases from V and 0 bases from J; bases unmatched to any gene: 2. The germline CDR1 and CDR2 sequences are SGHAT and FQNNGV.

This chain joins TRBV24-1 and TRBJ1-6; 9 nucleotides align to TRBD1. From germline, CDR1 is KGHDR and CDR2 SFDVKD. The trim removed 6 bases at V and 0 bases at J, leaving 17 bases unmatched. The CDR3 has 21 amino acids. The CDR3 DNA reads TGTGCCACCAGTCCCAAGGGACAGGGCTACGTCCCAAGCTCCTATAATTCACCCCTCCACTTT. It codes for CATSPKGQGYVPSSYNSPLHF.